Listed below are T cell receptor beta chains from one sample, sequenced in a study of cytomegalovirus exposure and HLA in healthy donors. TCRdb's table, derived via immunoSEQ multiplex PCR, lists solely in-frame clones and lacks some. The sample totals 130,000 or so clones. Sequencing used PBMCs. These receptor sequences come from a woman in her thirties or forties in good health and CMV-seronegative. Both conserved end residues are part of each CDR3. A D gene is named only where the DNA matches it firmly.

v_call,cdr3_length,j_call,d_call,cdr3_nt,cdr3_aa
TRBV5-6,16,TRBJ2-3,TRBD2,TGTGCCAGCACCCTTCCTGGAGCGGGGAGCACAGATACGCAGTATTTT,CASTLPGAGSTDTQYF
TRBV19,15,TRBJ2-1,.,TGTGCCAGTAGGATTCATTCGGGACTTTACAATGAGCAGTTCTTC,CASRIHSGLYNEQFF
TRBV27,17,TRBJ1-1,TRBD1,TGTGCCAGCAGGCGACAGGGGGGTTTGATAGTGAACACTGAAGCTTTCTTT,CASRRQGGLIVNTEAFF
TRBV19,15,TRBJ1-3,.,TGTGCCAGTAACACAGGGTCATTCTCTGGAAACACCATATATTTT,CASNTGSFSGNTIYF
TRBV6-1,14,TRBJ1-1,TRBD1,TGTGCCAGCAGTTGGTCCAGGGGGGACACTGAAGCTTTCTTT,CASSWSRGDTEAFF
TRBV2,13,TRBJ2-5,.,TGTGCCAGCAGAGGAACAGTACAAGAGACCCAGTACTTC,CASRGTVQETQYF
TRBV10-3,15,TRBJ2-1,TRBD2,TGTGCCATCAGTTATAGCGGGGGGGCAAGCAATGAGCAGTTCTTC,CAISYSGGASNEQFF
TRBV10-3,15,TRBJ1-5,TRBD1,TGTGCCATCAGCGAGGGACAGGGAAACAATCAGCCCCAGCATTTT,CAISEGQGNNQPQHF
TRBV7-2,14,TRBJ1-1,.,TGTGCCAGCAGCTTAGTTGGCGGGAACACTGAAGCTTTCTTT,CASSLVGGNTEAFF
TRBV5-1,15,TRBJ2-2,.,TGCGCCACCACGTTTGGGCATGCGAACACCGGGGAGCTGTTTTTT,CATTFGHANTGELFF
TRBV7-9,14,TRBJ2-7,TRBD1,TGTGCCAGCAGTCCTGGACAGGGAGGCTACGAGCAGTACTTC,CASSPGQGGYEQYF
TRBV5-6,17,TRBJ2-2,TRBD1,TGTGCCAGCAGCTTGGGGGGGCCAGGGGGCGATTCCGGGGAGCTGTTTTTT,CASSLGGPGGDSGELFF
TRBV9,16,TRBJ1-2,TRBD1,TGTGCCAGCAGCGCAGGGGGACGGCAATCTTCGTATGGCTACACCTTC,CASSAGGRQSSYGYTF
TRBV7-3,16,TRBJ2-3,TRBD2,TGTGCCAGCAGCAATCGACTAGCGGGGGGATCAGATACGCAGTATTTT,CASSNRLAGGSDTQYF
TRBV7-2,16,TRBJ2-3,TRBD2,TGTGCCAGCAGTCGACTCAGCGGGGGCCACCGGGATACGCAGTATTTT,CASSRLSGGHRDTQYF
TRBV28,16,TRBJ1-5,.,TGTGCCAGCAGGCCGTCCTCGGCAGGTTTCAATCAGCCCCAGCATTTT,CASRPSSAGFNQPQHF
TRBV7-2,14,TRBJ2-5,TRBD1,TGTGCCAGCAGCTTACTGGACAGGGGGGAGACCCAGTACTTC,CASSLLDRGETQYF
TRBV5-1,13,TRBJ2-5,.,TGCGCCAGCAGCTTTGGGGCAGGGGAGACCCAGTACTTC,CASSFGAGETQYF
TRBV11-2,15,TRBJ2-7,.,TGTGCCAGCAGCTTACAACCGGGGTCCCACTACGAGCAGTACTTC,CASSLQPGSHYEQYF
TRBV6-6,15,TRBJ1-1,TRBD1,TGTGCCAGCAGTGGGACAGGGTCTGTGAACACTGAAGCTTTCTTT,CASSGTGSVNTEAFF
TRBV9,14,TRBJ2-1,TRBD2,TGTGCCAGCAGCTATCAGCGGGGGGACAATGAGCAGTTCTTC,CASSYQRGDNEQFF
TRBV7-9,15,TRBJ2-3,.,TGTGCCAGCAGCTTGTGGTTAACGCGGGGAGATACGCAGTATTTT,CASSLWLTRGDTQYF
TRBV18,15,TRBJ1-2,TRBD1,TGTGCCAGCTCGGGACAGGAAGGAGAGAACTATGGCTACACCTTC,CASSGQEGENYGYTF
TRBV4-1,19,TRBJ1-6,.,TGCGCCAGCAGCCAAGGGGGCATAGGCGTGAGCTCCTATAATTCACCCCTCCACTTT,CASSQGGIGVSSYNSPLHF
TRBV7-2,16,TRBJ2-7,TRBD1,TGTGCCAGCAGCTTAATGCGACAGGGGATCTCCTACGAGCAGTACTTC,CASSLMRQGISYEQYF
TRBV5-1,15,TRBJ2-1,TRBD2,TGCGCCAGCAGCTTACTAGCGGGGATTTACAATGAGCAGTTCTTC,CASSLLAGIYNEQFF
TRBV19,14,TRBJ2-5,.,TGTGCCAGTAGTTGGAAACAGGTCGGGGAGACCCAGTACTTC,CASSWKQVGETQYF
TRBV20-1,11,TRBJ1-2,.,TGCAGTGCTAGTTCGGGGTATGGCTACACCTTC,CSASSGYGYTF
TRBV15,15,TRBJ2-3,.,TGTGCCACCAGCAGAAGCGCCGCCTCCACAGATACGCAGTATTTT,CATSRSAASTDTQYF
TRBV6-1,15,TRBJ2-3,TRBD2,TGTGCCAGCAGTGGACTAGCGGTTAGCACAGATACGCAGTATTTT,CASSGLAVSTDTQYF
TRBV5-1,17,TRBJ2-6,.,TGCGCCAGCAGCTTGGCCGCCGGGAACTCTGGGGCCAACGTCCTGACTTTC,CASSLAAGNSGANVLTF
TRBV4-3,16,TRBJ1-5,TRBD1,TGCGCCAGCAGCCAAGGGACAGGGATGAGCAATCAGCCCCAGCATTTT,CASSQGTGMSNQPQHF
TRBV5-1,14,TRBJ2-6,.,TGCGCCAGTAAGACAGTCTCTGGGGCCAACGTCCTGACTTTC,CASKTVSGANVLTF
TRBV4-3,14,TRBJ2-2,.,TGCGCCAGCAGCCAAGACAGACTCACCGGGGAGCTGTTTTTT,CASSQDRLTGELFF
TRBV6-5,15,TRBJ1-5,.,TGTGCCAGCAGGATAAGGAGCGGTGTCGGTCAGCCCCAGCATTTT,CASRIRSGVGQPQHF
TRBV19,13,TRBJ2-1,TRBD1,TGTGCCAGTAGTAGACAGGGGGCTGATGAGCAGTTCTTC,CASSRQGADEQFF
TRBV21-1,13,TRBJ1-1,.,TGTGCCATCCGGATCACAGGGAACACTGAAGCTTTCTTT,CAIRITGNTEAFF
TRBV18,14,TRBJ2-3,.,TGTGCCAGCTCACCCACAGGTAGCACAGATACGCAGTATTTT,CASSPTGSTDTQYF
TRBV29-1,11,TRBJ2-5,TRBD1,TGCAGCGCGACAGGGGGAGAGACCCAGTACTTC,CSATGGETQYF
TRBV19,15,TRBJ2-1,TRBD2,TGTGCCAGCACTACAATAGCGGGGGGTCGGGATGAGCAGTTCTTC,CASTTIAGGRDEQFF
TRBV20-1,11,TRBJ2-5,.,TGCAGTGCTAGAGCAGAAGAGACCCAGTACTTC,CSARAEETQYF
TRBV19,13,TRBJ1-4,.,TGTGCCAGTAGTTGGGGGGCTAATGAAAAACTGTTTTTT,CASSWGANEKLFF
TRBV27,11,TRBJ2-7,TRBD2,TGTGCCATCGGGGAGGGAATACAGCAGTACTTC,CAIGEGIQQYF
TRBV18,16,TRBJ1-2,TRBD1,TGTGCCAGCTCCCGTTCTCGGACAGGGCTTGTCTATGGCTACACCTTC,CASSRSRTGLVYGYTF
TRBV6-4,15,TRBJ2-3,TRBD1,TGTGCCAGCAGTGACTCCAGGGGGAGCACAGATACGCAGTATTTT,CASSDSRGSTDTQYF
TRBV7-2,15,TRBJ1-2,TRBD1,TGTGCCAGCAGCTCTAGGGCAGGGGGCGACTATGGCTACACCTTC,CASSSRAGGDYGYTF
TRBV28,11,TRBJ2-7,.,TGTGCCAGCAGTTTACAGGGGGAGCAGTACTTC,CASSLQGEQYF
TRBV5-1,14,TRBJ1-1,.,TGCGCCAGCAGCTTTGCCCCAGAGAACACTGAAGCTTTCTTT,CASSFAPENTEAFF
TRBV6-6,13,TRBJ2-5,TRBD2,TGTGCCAGCGCTAGCGGGGGTACGGAGACCCAGTACTTC,CASASGGTETQYF
TRBV19,13,TRBJ1-2,TRBD1,TGTGCCAGTAGTCCCGACAGGGGCTATGGCTACACCTTC,CASSPDRGYGYTF
TRBV7-2,12,TRBJ1-4,.,TGTGCCAGCAGCTCCGCTAATGAAAAACTGTTTTTT,CASSSANEKLFF